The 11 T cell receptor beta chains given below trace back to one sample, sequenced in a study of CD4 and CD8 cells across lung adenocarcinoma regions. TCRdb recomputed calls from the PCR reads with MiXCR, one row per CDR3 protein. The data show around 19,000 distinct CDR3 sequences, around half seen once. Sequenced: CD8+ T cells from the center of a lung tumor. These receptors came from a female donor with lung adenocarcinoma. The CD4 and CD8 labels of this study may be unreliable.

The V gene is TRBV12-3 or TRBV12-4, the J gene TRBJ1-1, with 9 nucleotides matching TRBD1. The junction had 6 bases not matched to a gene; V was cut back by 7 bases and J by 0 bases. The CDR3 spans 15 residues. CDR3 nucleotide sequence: TGTGCCAGCAAACGGGACAGGGTAATGAACACTGAAGCTTTCTTT. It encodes CASKRDRVMNTEAFF.

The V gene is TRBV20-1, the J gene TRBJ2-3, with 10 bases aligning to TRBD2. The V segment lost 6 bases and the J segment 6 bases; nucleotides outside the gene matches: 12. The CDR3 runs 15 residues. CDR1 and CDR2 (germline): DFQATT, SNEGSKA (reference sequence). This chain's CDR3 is CSATSPLAGADTQYF. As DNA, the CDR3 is TGCAGTGCAACTAGTCCCCTAGCGGGAGCGGATACGCAGTATTTT.

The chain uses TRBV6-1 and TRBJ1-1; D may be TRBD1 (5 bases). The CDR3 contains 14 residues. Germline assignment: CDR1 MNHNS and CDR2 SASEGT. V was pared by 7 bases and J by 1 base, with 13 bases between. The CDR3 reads CASNLGTANTEAFF. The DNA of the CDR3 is TGTGCCAGCAACCTCGGGACGGCGAACACTGAAGCTTTCTTT.

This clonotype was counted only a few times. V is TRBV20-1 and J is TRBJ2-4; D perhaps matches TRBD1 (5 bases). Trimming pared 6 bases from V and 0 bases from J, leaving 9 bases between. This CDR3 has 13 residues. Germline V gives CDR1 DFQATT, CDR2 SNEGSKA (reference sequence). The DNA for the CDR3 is TGCAGTGCAGTGGGGCTAGCCAAAAACATTCAGTACTTC. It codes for CSAVGLAKNIQYF.

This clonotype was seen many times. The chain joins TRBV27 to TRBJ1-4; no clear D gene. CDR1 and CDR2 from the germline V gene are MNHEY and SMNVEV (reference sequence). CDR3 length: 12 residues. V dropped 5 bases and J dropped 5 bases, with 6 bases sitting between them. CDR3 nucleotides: TGTGCCAGCAGTCGCCGCAATGAAAAACTGTTTTTT. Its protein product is CASSRRNEKLFF.

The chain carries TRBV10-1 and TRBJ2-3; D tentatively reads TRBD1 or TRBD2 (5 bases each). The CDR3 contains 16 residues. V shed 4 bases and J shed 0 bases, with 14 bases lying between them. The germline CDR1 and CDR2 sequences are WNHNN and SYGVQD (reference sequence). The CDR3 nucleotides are TGCGCCAGCAGTGGCCGGGACGCCGGGAGCACAGATACGCAGTATTTT. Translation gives CASSGRDAGSTDTQYF.

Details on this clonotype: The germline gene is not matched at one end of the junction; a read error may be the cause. The CDR3: CARGAKNMQYF. CDR3 nucleotide sequence: TGTGCCCGCGGAGCCAAAAACATGCAGTATTTC. V and J are TRBV27 and TRBJ2-4; D gene ambiguous. The CDR3 contains 11 residues. Germline V CDR1 and CDR2: MNHEY, SMNVEV (reference sequence).

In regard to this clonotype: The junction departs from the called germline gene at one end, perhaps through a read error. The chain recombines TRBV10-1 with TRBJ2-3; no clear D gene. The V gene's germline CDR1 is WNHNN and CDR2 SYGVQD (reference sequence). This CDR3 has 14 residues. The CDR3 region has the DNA TGCGCCAGCAAGGTCAGGCAAGACACAAATACTCAGTATTTT. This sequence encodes CASKVRQDTNTQYF.

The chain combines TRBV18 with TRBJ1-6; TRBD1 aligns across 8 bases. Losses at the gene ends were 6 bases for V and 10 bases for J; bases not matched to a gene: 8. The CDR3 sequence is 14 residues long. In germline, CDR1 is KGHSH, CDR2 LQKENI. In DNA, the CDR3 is TGTGCCAGCTCCCCCCAGGGGGCAAACTCACCCCTCCACTTT. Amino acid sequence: CASSPQGANSPLHF.

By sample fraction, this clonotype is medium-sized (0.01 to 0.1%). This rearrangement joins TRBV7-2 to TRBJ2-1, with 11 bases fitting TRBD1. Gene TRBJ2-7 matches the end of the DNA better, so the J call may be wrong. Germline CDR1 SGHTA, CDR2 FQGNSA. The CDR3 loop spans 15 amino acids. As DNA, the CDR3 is TGTGCCAGCAGCCTCGGGGGGACAGGGGGGTACGAGCAGTACTTC. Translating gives CASSLGGTGGYEQYF.

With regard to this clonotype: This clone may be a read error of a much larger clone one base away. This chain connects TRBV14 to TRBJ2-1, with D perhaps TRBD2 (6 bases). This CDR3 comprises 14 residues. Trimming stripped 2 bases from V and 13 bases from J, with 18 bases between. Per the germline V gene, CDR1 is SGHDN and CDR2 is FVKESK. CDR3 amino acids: CASSQTGGVETQFF. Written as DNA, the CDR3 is TGTGCCAGCAGCCAAACAGGAGGGGTGGAGACCCAGTTCTTC.